This T cell receptor (beta chain) was sequenced during a study of T cells after yellow fever vaccination. At the level of the study: Preparing low-cell-number fractions relied on SMART-Seq v4 Ultra Low Input.

The table lists this clonotype with a few counts. The antigen remains unidentified. CDR1 is DFQATT and CDR2 is SNEGSKA in the germline V gene (reference sequence). This CDR3 has 15 residues. V lost 0 bases, J lost 5 bases, and 17 bases lay in between. The 5'RACE template-switching step produced TCR cDNA and added a universal primer site and UMIs. TCRdb passed the 5' RACE reads through MiXCR, listing each CDR3 protein once. The table includes about 300,000 distinct CDR3 sequences, approximately 10% detected once. Overall study findings and caveats: Within FACS-sorted repertoires, abundant clonotypes contaminating from the bulk population could be present. The study re-detected most primary-vaccination clones after the booster (96% CD4, 88% CD8).

The TCR sequence derives from a man aged 18 to 35 who received the YFV17D yellow fever vaccine. Sample: CD4+ T cells sorted from PBMCs, taken 5 days after the yellow fever booster vaccination. The chain employs TRBV20-1 and TRBJ2-7; a possible D gene is TRBD1 (6 bases). Here the CDR3 reads CSARDTLLRGNEQYF. DNA of the CDR3: TGCAGTGCTAGAGATACGCTGCTCAGGGGCAACGAGCAGTACTTC.